This TCR beta chain was recovered during a study of cytomegalovirus exposure and HLA in healthy donors. Broader study findings: There were several of the most significant clusters that appeared linked to common viral pathogens in a later analysis. The authors listed some 150 TCR beta chains as cytomegalovirus-associated. Three chains tied to CMV proved CMV antigen-specific in vitro. As immune exposure information, only CMV serostatus was available.

V dropped 7 bases and J dropped 2 bases, with 12 bases sitting between them. The CDR3 spans 14 residues. Germline V gene lookup returns CDR1 LNHDA and CDR2 SQIVND (reference sequence). As regards this clone: Its antigen is unidentified.

The PCR contained 60 Vbeta and 13 Jbeta primers. Profiled with immunoSEQ multiplex PCR; TCRdb holds only in-frame clones, not every one. The sample contains 90,000 to 120,000 clones, about 80% of which appear only once. Sequencing was carried out using PBMCs. This sequence originates from a man aged 55 to 70 in good health and CMV-seropositive. The chain couples TRBV19 to TRBJ1-3; no reliable D call. CDR3 loop: CASMRDKAGNTIYF. CDR3 DNA: TGTGCCAGTATGAGGGATAAAGCTGGAAACACCATATATTTT.